These 2 T cell receptor beta chains came from one sample sequenced in a study of blood T cell repertoires in COVID-19. The protocol was immunoSEQ multiplex PCR, while the TCRdb copy is restricted to in-frame clones and leaves out a portion. This repertoire shows 150,000 to 200,000 clones, around 87% found once; its top ten account for about 0.59%. Sample: peripheral blood. The receptors derive from a man in his fifties with acute or convalescent COVID-19.

V and J are TRBV7-2 and TRBJ1-6, with 9 bases matching TRBD1. Germline CDR1 SGHTA, CDR2 FQGNSA. With V trimmed by 5 bases and J by 5 bases, 7 bases remained unmatched. The CDR3 contains 16 residues. The CDR3, as DNA: TGTGCCAGCAGCCCAAATACAGGGGGCAATAATTCACCCCTCCACTTT. It codes for CASSPNTGGNNSPLHF.

V and J are TRBV27 and TRBJ1-2; 8 bases agree with TRBD1. The CDR3 has 15 residues. The germline V gene has CDR1 MNHEY and CDR2 SMNVEV (reference sequence). V was pared by 4 bases and J by 7 bases, with 11 bases of the junction left unmatched. CDR3 loop: CASSYDQDRDSGYTF. CDR3 DNA sequence: TGTGCCAGCAGTTATGACCAGGACAGGGACTCTGGCTACACCTTC.